Listed below are T cell receptor beta chains from one sample, sequenced in a study of cytomegalovirus exposure and HLA in healthy donors. This table comes from immunoSEQ multiplex PCR, and its TCRdb copy is limited to in-frame clones, with some not included. In total, the table holds around 150,000 clones. What was sequenced was PBMCs. The receptors shown here come from a man aged 30 to 39 in good health and CMV-seronegative. The CDR3 runs from the conserved cysteine through the conserved F or W. Fields, in order: V gene, J gene, CDR3 length, D gene, CDR3 DNA, CDR3 protein. A D gene is named only where the DNA matches it firmly.

V: TRBV6-5
J: TRBJ2-7
length: 14
D: TRBD1
DNA: TGTGCCAGCAGCTGGACAGGGGACTCCTACGAGCAGTACTTC
CDR3: CASSWTGDSYEQYF

V: TRBV27
J: TRBJ2-2
length: 15
D: TRBD2
DNA: TGTGCCAGCAGCAATACGGGAGGGCGGGCCGGGGAGCTGTTTTTT
CDR3: CASSNTGGRAGELFF

V: TRBV10-2
J: TRBJ1-1
length: 14
D: NA
DNA: TGCGCCAGCTCGAACAGGGACCTCAACACTGAAGCTTTCTTT
CDR3: CASSNRDLNTEAFF

V: TRBV5-1
J: TRBJ1-4
length: 15
D: TRBD1
DNA: TGCGCCAGCAGCTCCCTACAGGGGGGTCAGGAAAAACTGTTTTTT
CDR3: CASSSLQGGQEKLFF

V: TRBV30
J: TRBJ1-2
length: 15
D: TRBD1
DNA: TGTGCCTGGAGCCCAAAGCCGGGGACAGGGGAGGGCTACACCTTC
CDR3: CAWSPKPGTGEGYTF

V: TRBV27
J: TRBJ2-6
length: 18
D: TRBD1
DNA: TGTGCCAGCAGTTTCCGGTCACAGGGGTTAACCGGGGCCAACGTCCTGACTTTC
CDR3: CASSFRSQGLTGANVLTF

V: TRBV11-3
J: TRBJ2-7
length: 14
D: NA
DNA: TGTGCCAGCAGCCTCCCGGGATCCTACTACGAGCAGTACTTC
CDR3: CASSLPGSYYEQYF

V: TRBV7-2
J: TRBJ2-3
length: 16
D: TRBD2
DNA: TGTGCCAGCAGCCCCAGATCTGCGGGAGGCACAGATACGCAGTATTTT
CDR3: CASSPRSAGGTDTQYF

V: TRBV6-7
J: TRBJ1-2
length: 16
D: TRBD1
DNA: TGTGCCAGCACAAACCTCGGGACAGGGGTGGACTATGGCTACACCTTC
CDR3: CASTNLGTGVDYGYTF

V: TRBV7-3
J: TRBJ1-1
length: 14
D: NA
DNA: TGTGCCAGCAGCTTAAATCGGGGGAACACTGAAGCTTTCTTT
CDR3: CASSLNRGNTEAFF

V: TRBV7-8
J: TRBJ2-3
length: 16
D: TRBD2
DNA: TGTGCCAGCAGCGCCGGTAGCGGGAGGGCCGGGGATACGCAGTATTTT
CDR3: CASSAGSGRAGDTQYF

V: TRBV21-1
J: TRBJ2-7
length: 15
D: NA
DNA: TGTGCCAGCAGCAAAGAGGGACTAGTCCCCTACGAGCAGTACTTC
CDR3: CASSKEGLVPYEQYF

V: TRBV28
J: TRBJ2-5
length: 15
D: NA
DNA: TGTGCCAGCAGCCTTATTACAGGCTTGAGGGAGACCCAGTACTTC
CDR3: CASSLITGLRETQYF

V: TRBV18
J: TRBJ1-2
length: 17
D: NA
DNA: TGTGCCAGCTCACCCGCGCTAGGGGAAGTGGTTAACTATGGCTACACCTTC
CDR3: CASSPALGEVVNYGYTF

V: TRBV20-1
J: TRBJ1-2
length: 10
D: NA
DNA: TGCGTCGGACAGAACTATGGCTACACCTTC
CDR3: CVGQNYGYTF

V: TRBV7-9
J: TRBJ1-1
length: 15
D: NA
DNA: TGTGCCAGCAGCTCGGAGTACAGGATTAGCACTGAAGCTTTCTTT
CDR3: CASSSEYRISTEAFF

V: TRBV10-3
J: TRBJ1-1
length: 15
D: TRBD1
DNA: TGTGCCATCAGTGATAACACAGGGGGTCACACTGAAGCTTTCTTT
CDR3: CAISDNTGGHTEAFF

V: TRBV25-1
J: TRBJ1-5
length: 15
D: NA
DNA: TGTGCCAGCAGCCAGGGAGGGTCTGACAATCAGCCCCAGCATTTT
CDR3: CASSQGGSDNQPQHF

V: TRBV6-6
J: TRBJ1-1
length: 14
D: NA
DNA: TGTGCCAGCAGTTCTCGGGACGGGCCGGGGGGAGCTTTCTTT
CDR3: CASSSRDGPGGAFF

V: TRBV10-2
J: TRBJ2-1
length: 16
D: NA
DNA: TGCGCCAGCAGTGACGGCGGTAGCGGATTCTACAATGAGCAGTTCTTC
CDR3: CASSDGGSGFYNEQFF

V: TRBV5-1
J: TRBJ1-1
length: 14
D: NA
DNA: TGCGCCAGCAGCTTGGAGCAGGGCGGCACTGAAGCTTTCTTT
CDR3: CASSLEQGGTEAFF

V: TRBV18
J: TRBJ1-1
length: 14
D: TRBD1
DNA: TGTGCCAGCTCCCGGGGACAGCCGAACACTGAAGCTTTCTTT
CDR3: CASSRGQPNTEAFF

V: TRBV6-1
J: TRBJ2-3
length: 13
D: NA
DNA: TGTGCCAGCAGTGGATGGAGTCCAGATACGCAGTATTTT
CDR3: CASSGWSPDTQYF

V: TRBV12-2
J: TRBJ2-3
length: 16
D: NA
DNA: TGTGCAAGTCGCTCCCCCCTCGAGGGAGGGGTAGATACGCAGTATTTT
CDR3: CASRSPLEGGVDTQYF

V: TRBV7-9
J: TRBJ2-7
length: 11
D: NA
DNA: TGTGCCAGCAGCTTGGAGTCCGAGCAGTACTTC
CDR3: CASSLESEQYF

V: TRBV19
J: TRBJ2-7
length: 17
D: NA
DNA: TGTGCCAGTAGTATACAGGCCGGTCAGACTATTTCCTACGAGCAGTACTTC
CDR3: CASSIQAGQTISYEQYF

V: TRBV27
J: TRBJ2-7
length: 15
D: TRBD1
DNA: TGTGCCAGCAGTTTTTGGGACAGAGTATCCTACGAGCAGTACTTC
CDR3: CASSFWDRVSYEQYF

V: TRBV7-2
J: TRBJ2-1
length: 13
D: TRBD2
DNA: TGTGCCAGCAGCTACCCGGGGGGGGGTGAGCAGTTCTTC
CDR3: CASSYPGGGEQFF

V: TRBV21-1
J: TRBJ1-2
length: 14
D: NA
DNA: TGTGCCAGCAGCATCCGGGACAGGGTCGATGGCTACACCTTC
CDR3: CASSIRDRVDGYTF

V: TRBV11-3
J: TRBJ2-2
length: 16
D: NA
DNA: TGTGCCAGCAGCTTAGGAATTGATCGAAGAGCCGGGGAGCTGTTTTTT
CDR3: CASSLGIDRRAGELFF

V: TRBV6-4
J: TRBJ2-2
length: 18
D: NA
DNA: TGTGCCAGCAGTGACTCGAGTAGCGCTGGGATGGGCGCCGGGGAGCTGTTTTTT
CDR3: CASSDSSSAGMGAGELFF

V: TRBV29-1
J: TRBJ2-7
length: 16
D: TRBD2
DNA: TGCAGCGTTGAAGATGTGGCTAGCGGGCTATCCTACGAGCAGTACTTC
CDR3: CSVEDVASGLSYEQYF

V: TRBV9
J: TRBJ1-5
length: 15
D: NA
DNA: TGTGCCAGCAGCGTAGGAGCGGTCGGCAATCAGCCCCAGCATTTT
CDR3: CASSVGAVGNQPQHF

V: TRBV5-1
J: TRBJ2-1
length: 15
D: NA
DNA: TGCGCCAGCAGCTTGGGGGGCCAATCCTACAATGAGCAGTTCTTC
CDR3: CASSLGGQSYNEQFF

V: TRBV2
J: TRBJ2-7
length: 14
D: TRBD1
DNA: TGTGCCAGCAGAGCGGACAGGAATACCTACGAGCAGTACTTC
CDR3: CASRADRNTYEQYF

V: TRBV6-1
J: TRBJ2-7
length: 16
D: NA
DNA: TGTGCCAGCAGTGAAGGGCGCCCAAGCGTTCCCTACGAGCAGTACTTC
CDR3: CASSEGRPSVPYEQYF

V: TRBV5-1
J: TRBJ2-5
length: 15
D: TRBD1
DNA: TGCGCCAGCAGCTTTATAACAGGGGGCCAAGAGACCCAGTACTTC
CDR3: CASSFITGGQETQYF

V: TRBV30
J: TRBJ1-2
length: 14
D: TRBD1
DNA: TGTGCCTGGTCTAGGGACAGGGGGTACTATGGCTACACCTTC
CDR3: CAWSRDRGYYGYTF

V: TRBV9
J: TRBJ2-1
length: 15
D: TRBD1
DNA: TGTGCCAGCAGCGACACCGGGACAGGGTACAATGAGCAGTTCTTC
CDR3: CASSDTGTGYNEQFF

V: TRBV7-2
J: TRBJ1-1
length: 14
D: TRBD1
DNA: TGTGCCAGCAGCTTAGTGTGGACAGGGGGAGTAGCTTTCTTT
CDR3: CASSLVWTGGVAFF

V: TRBV10-1
J: TRBJ2-1
length: 19
D: TRBD2
DNA: TGCGCCAGCAGTGAGAATCGAAGGCTAGCGGGAGACTCCTACAATGAGCAGTTCTTC
CDR3: CASSENRRLAGDSYNEQFF

V: TRBV7-9
J: TRBJ1-1
length: 15
D: NA
DNA: TGTGCCAGCAGCTTAGCGTTGGGCAGGAACACTGAAGCTTTCTTT
CDR3: CASSLALGRNTEAFF

V: TRBV19
J: TRBJ2-2
length: 14
D: NA
DNA: TGTGCCAGTAGTGCCGGGTTAGCGCACGGGGAGCTGTTTTTT
CDR3: CASSAGLAHGELFF

V: TRBV6-5
J: TRBJ1-2
length: 15
D: NA
DNA: TGTGCCAGCAGTTACTCGAGGGGGGGCGCGTCTGGCTACACCTTC
CDR3: CASSYSRGGASGYTF

V: TRBV5-4
J: TRBJ2-5
length: 15
D: NA
DNA: TGTGCCAGCAGCTTGGTAGGGGGCGGGGAAGAGAGCCAGTACTTC
CDR3: CASSLVGGGEESQYF

V: TRBV5-1
J: TRBJ1-1
length: 15
D: NA
DNA: TGCGCCAGCACCACGTTACAGGCCACGAACACTGAAGCTTTCTTT
CDR3: CASTTLQATNTEAFF

V: TRBV29-1
J: TRBJ2-7
length: 13
D: TRBD1
DNA: TGCAGCGTGGGGACAGGGCGGGTCTACGAGCAGTACTTC
CDR3: CSVGTGRVYEQYF

V: TRBV27
J: TRBJ1-3
length: 14
D: NA
DNA: TGTGCCAGCAGTTTATCAGGGGCTGGAAACACCATATATTTT
CDR3: CASSLSGAGNTIYF

V: TRBV29-1
J: TRBJ2-3
length: 14
D: TRBD1
DNA: TGCAGCGCCCAACCCGGGACAGGCACAGATACGCAGTATTTT
CDR3: CSAQPGTGTDTQYF

V: TRBV10-2
J: TRBJ2-1
length: 15
D: TRBD1
DNA: TGCGCCAGTGAGACTTTGGGACAGGGCTACAATGAGCAGTTCTTC
CDR3: CASETLGQGYNEQFF

V: TRBV5-4
J: TRBJ2-3
length: 14
D: TRBD2
DNA: TGTGCCCAGAAGACGGGAGGGAGTACAGATACGCAGTATTTT
CDR3: CAQKTGGSTDTQYF

V: TRBV5-1
J: TRBJ2-7
length: 14
D: TRBD1
DNA: TGCGCCAGCAGTTTCGGGACAGAGATCTACGAGCAGTACTTC
CDR3: CASSFGTEIYEQYF

V: TRBV11-3
J: TRBJ2-1
length: 17
D: TRBD2
DNA: TGTGCCAGCAGCCTAATCAAGCCTAGCGGGGTCTACAATGAGCAGTTCTTC
CDR3: CASSLIKPSGVYNEQFF

V: TRBV5-4
J: TRBJ2-7
length: 15
D: TRBD2
DNA: TGTGCCAGCAGCTTGATTAGCGGGAGCTCCTACGAGCAGTACTTC
CDR3: CASSLISGSSYEQYF

V: TRBV11-3
J: TRBJ2-1
length: 13
D: NA
DNA: TGTGCCAGCAGCTTACCGGGTTACAATGAGCAGTTCTTC
CDR3: CASSLPGYNEQFF

V: TRBV7-9
J: TRBJ2-1
length: 14
D: TRBD1
DNA: TGTGCCAGCAGTTTGACAGGGGGAATGAGCAATCCGTTCTTC
CDR3: CASSLTGGMSNPFF

V: TRBV6-6
J: TRBJ1-5
length: 14
D: NA
DNA: TGTGCCAGCATGGGGGGGTTGGGCAATCAGCCCCAGCATTTT
CDR3: CASMGGLGNQPQHF

V: TRBV11-2
J: TRBJ2-7
length: 12
D: NA
DNA: TGTGCCAGCAGCTTAGTGAGGGACGAGCAGTACTTC
CDR3: CASSLVRDEQYF

V: TRBV29-1
J: TRBJ2-3
length: 14
D: TRBD2
DNA: TGCAGCGTTGAAATAGCGGGAGGCGCAGATACGCAGTATTTT
CDR3: CSVEIAGGADTQYF